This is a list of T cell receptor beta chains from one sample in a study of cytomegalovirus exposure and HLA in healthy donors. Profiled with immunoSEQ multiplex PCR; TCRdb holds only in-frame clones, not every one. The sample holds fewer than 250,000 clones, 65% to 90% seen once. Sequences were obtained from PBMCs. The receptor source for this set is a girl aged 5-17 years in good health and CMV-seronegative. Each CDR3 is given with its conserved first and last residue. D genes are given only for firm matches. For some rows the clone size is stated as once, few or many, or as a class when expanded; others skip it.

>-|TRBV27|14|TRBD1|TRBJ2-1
CASSLRTGINEQFF
TGTGCCAGCAGTCTGAGGACAGGTATCAATGAGCAGTTCTTC
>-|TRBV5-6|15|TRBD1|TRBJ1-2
CASSFEGGADYGYTF
TGTGCCAGCAGCTTTGAAGGGGGCGCAGACTATGGCTACACCTTC
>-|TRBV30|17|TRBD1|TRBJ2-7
CAWSVWDRDRGSYEQYF
TGTGCCTGGAGTGTATGGGACCGGGACAGGGGTTCCTACGAGCAGTACTTC
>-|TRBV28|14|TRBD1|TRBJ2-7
CASSRGQGPYEQYF
TGTGCCAGCAGTCGGGGACAGGGTCCCTACGAGCAGTACTTC
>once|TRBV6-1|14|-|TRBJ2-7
CASRVQPRSYEQYF
TGTGCCTCCAGAGTACAGCCTCGATCCTACGAGCAGTACTTC
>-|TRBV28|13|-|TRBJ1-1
CASSYTLGSEAFF
TGTGCCAGCAGTTATACCCTGGGCTCTGAAGCTTTCTTT
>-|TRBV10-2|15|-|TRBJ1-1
CASSESGGPGTEAFF
TGCGCCAGCAGTGAGTCTGGAGGGCCAGGGACTGAAGCTTTCTTT
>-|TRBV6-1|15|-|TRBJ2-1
CASNGLEWSYNEQFF
TGTGCCAGCAATGGGCTCGAGTGGTCCTACAATGAGCAGTTCTTC
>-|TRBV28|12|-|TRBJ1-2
CASSREGYGYTF
TGTGCCAGCAGCCGGGAGGGATATGGCTACACCTTC
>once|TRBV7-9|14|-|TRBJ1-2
CASSLSGSNYGYTF
TGTGCCAGCAGCTTATCTGGCTCAAACTATGGCTACACCTTC
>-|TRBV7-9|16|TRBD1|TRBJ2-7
CASSSERGTGNYEQYF
TGTGCCAGCAGCTCAGAACGGGGGACAGGGAATTACGAGCAGTACTTC
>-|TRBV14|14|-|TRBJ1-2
CASSQVVGAYGYTF
TGTGCCAGCAGCCAAGTAGTGGGGGCCTATGGCTACACCTTC
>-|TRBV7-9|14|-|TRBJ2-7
CASSSPVPPYEQYF
TGTGCCAGCAGCTCTCCAGTGCCCCCCTACGAGCAGTACTTC
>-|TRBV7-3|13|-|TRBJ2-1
CASSLKADNEQFF
TGTGCCAGCAGCTTAAAAGCGGACAATGAGCAGTTCTTC
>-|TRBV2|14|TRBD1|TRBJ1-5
CASSSQGAYQPQHF
TGTGCCAGCAGTTCGCAGGGGGCCTATCAGCCCCAGCATTTT
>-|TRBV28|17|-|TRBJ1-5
CASSLRPQGKAHQPQHF
TGTGCCAGCAGTTTAAGACCCCAGGGTAAAGCCCATCAGCCCCAGCATTTT
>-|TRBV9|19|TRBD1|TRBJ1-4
CASSASGTGGLSTNEKLFF
TGTGCCAGCAGCGCCTCCGGCACAGGGGGGCTTTCAACTAATGAAAAACTGTTTTTT
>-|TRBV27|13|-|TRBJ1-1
CASSLTVNTEAFF
TGTGCCAGCAGTTTGACAGTGAACACTGAAGCTTTCTTT
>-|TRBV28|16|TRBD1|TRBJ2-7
CASSSPTGNPSYEQYF
TGTGCCAGCAGTTCCCCGACAGGGAACCCCTCCTACGAGCAGTACTTC
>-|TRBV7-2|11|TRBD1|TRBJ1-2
CASRNRGGYTF
TGTGCCAGCCGAAACAGGGGGGGCTACACCTTC
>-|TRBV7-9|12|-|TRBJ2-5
CASSLDYSAQYF
TGTGCCAGCAGCTTAGATTACTCGGCCCAGTACTTC
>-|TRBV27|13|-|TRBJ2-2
CASSLGQPGELFF
TGTGCCAGCAGTTTAGGGCAACCCGGGGAGCTGTTTTTT
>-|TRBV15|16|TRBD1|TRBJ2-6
CATSPRDRAGANVLTF
TGTGCCACCAGCCCCCGGGACAGGGCCGGGGCCAACGTCCTGACTTTC
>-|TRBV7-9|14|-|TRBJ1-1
CASSLDGPNTEAFF
TGTGCCAGCAGCTTAGACGGTCCGAACACTGAAGCTTTCTTT
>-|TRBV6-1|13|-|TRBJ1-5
CASSSLSNQPQHF
TGTGCCAGCAGTTCGTTGAGCAATCAGCCCCAGCATTTT
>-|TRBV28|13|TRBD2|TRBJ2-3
CASSLAGADTQYF
TGTGCCAGCAGTCTAGCGGGCGCAGATACGCAGTATTTT
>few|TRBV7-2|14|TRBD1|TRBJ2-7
CASSTSRTGYEQYF
TGTGCCAGCAGCACGAGCAGGACAGGCTACGAGCAGTACTTC